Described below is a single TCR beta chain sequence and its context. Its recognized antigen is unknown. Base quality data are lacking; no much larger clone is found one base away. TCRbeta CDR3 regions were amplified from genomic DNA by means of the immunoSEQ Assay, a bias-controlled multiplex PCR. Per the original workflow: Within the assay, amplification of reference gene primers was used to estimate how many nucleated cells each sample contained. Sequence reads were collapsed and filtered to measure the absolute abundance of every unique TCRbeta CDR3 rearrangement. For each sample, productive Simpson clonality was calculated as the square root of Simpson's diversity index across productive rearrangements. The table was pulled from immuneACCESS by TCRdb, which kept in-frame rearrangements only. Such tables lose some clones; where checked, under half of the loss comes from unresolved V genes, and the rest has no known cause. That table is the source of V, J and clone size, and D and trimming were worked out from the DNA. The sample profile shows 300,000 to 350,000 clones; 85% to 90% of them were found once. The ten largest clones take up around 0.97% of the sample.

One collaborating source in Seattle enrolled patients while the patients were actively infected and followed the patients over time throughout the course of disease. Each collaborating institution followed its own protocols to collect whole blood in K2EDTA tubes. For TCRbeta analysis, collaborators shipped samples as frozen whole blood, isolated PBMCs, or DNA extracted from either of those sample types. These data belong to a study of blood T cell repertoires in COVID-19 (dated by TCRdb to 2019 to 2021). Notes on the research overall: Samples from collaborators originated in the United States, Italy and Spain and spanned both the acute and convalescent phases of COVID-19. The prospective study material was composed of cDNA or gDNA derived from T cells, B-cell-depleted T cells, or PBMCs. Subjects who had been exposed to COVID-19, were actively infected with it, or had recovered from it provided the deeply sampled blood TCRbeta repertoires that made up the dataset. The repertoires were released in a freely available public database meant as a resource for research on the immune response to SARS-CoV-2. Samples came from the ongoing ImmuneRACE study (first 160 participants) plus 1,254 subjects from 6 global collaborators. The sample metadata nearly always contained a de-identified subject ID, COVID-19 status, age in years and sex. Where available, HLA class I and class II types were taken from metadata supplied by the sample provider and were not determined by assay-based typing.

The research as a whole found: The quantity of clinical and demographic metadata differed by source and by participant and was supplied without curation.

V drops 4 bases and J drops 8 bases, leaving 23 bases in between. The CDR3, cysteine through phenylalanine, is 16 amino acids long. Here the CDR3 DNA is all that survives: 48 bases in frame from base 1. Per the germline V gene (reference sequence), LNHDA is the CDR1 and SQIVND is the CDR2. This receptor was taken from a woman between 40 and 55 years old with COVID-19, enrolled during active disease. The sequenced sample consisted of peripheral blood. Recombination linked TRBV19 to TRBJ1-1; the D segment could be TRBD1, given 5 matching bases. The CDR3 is CASSTRGGEGPPEAFF. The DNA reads TGTGCCAGTAGTACCCGGGGGGGAGAGGGGCCGCCCGAAGCTTTCTTT.